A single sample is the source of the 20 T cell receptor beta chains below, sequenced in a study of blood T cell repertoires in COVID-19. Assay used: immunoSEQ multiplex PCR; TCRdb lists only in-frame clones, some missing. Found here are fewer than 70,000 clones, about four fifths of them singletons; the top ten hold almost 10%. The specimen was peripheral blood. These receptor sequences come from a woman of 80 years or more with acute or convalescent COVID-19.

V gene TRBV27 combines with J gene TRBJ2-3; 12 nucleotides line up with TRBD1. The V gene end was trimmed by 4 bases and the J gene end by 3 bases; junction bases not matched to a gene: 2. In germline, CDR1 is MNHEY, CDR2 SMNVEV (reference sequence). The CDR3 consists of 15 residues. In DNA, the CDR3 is TGTGCCAGCAGTTCGGGACAGGGGGCGACAGATACGCAGTATTTT. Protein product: CASSSGQGATDTQYF.

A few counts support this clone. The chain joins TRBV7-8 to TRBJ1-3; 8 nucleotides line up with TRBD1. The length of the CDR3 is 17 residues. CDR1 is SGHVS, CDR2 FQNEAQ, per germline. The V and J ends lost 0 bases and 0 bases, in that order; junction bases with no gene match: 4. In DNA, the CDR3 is TGTGCCAGCAGCTTAGCCGGGACAGGACGCTCTGGAAACACCATATATTTT. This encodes CASSLAGTGRSGNTIYF.

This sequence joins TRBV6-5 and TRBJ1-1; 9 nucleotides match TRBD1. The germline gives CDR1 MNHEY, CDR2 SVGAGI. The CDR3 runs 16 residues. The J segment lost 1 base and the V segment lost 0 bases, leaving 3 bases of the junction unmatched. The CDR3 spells CASSYSGTGTNTEAFF. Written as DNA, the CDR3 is TGTGCCAGCAGTTACTCCGGGACAGGGACGAACACTGAAGCTTTCTTT.

This CDR3 reads CASSLWTGGGQPQHF. DNA of the CDR3: TGTGCCAGCAGCTTATGGACAGGAGGGGGGCAGCCCCAGCATTTT. The chain links TRBV7-2 to TRBJ1-5; 7 bases line up with TRBD1. V lost 2 bases to trimming and J lost 7 bases; unmatched junction nucleotides: 8. The germline CDR1 and CDR2 sequences are SGHTA and FQGNSA. The length of the CDR3 is 15 residues. Using reference TRBV7-2 and TRBJ1-5 for the parts outside the CDR3, the full variable domain is GAGVSQSPSNKVTEKGKDVELRCDPISGHTALYWYRQSLGQGLEFLIYFQGNSAPDKSGLPSDRFSAERTGGSVSTLTIQRTQQEDSAVYLCASSLWTGGGQPQHFGDGTRLSIL.

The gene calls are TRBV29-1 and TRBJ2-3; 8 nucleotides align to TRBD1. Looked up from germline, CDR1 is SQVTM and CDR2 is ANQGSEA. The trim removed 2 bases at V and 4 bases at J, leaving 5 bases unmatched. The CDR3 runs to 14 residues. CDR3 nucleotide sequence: TGCAGCGTTGAAAAGACAGGGGATCCAGATACGCAGTATTTT. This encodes CSVEKTGDPDTQYF.

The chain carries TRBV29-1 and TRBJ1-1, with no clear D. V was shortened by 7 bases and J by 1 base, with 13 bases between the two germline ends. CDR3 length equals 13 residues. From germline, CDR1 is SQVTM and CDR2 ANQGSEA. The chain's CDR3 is CSAQNPGNTEAFF. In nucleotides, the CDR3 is TGCAGCGCCCAGAACCCAGGGAACACTGAAGCTTTCTTT.

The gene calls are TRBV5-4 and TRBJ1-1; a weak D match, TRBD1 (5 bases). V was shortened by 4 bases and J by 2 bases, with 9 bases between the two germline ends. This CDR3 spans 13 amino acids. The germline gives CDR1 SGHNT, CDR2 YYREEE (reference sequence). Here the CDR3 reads CASSRDRNTEAFF. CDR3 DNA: TGTGCCAGCAGCCGTGACAGAAACACTGAAGCTTTCTTT.

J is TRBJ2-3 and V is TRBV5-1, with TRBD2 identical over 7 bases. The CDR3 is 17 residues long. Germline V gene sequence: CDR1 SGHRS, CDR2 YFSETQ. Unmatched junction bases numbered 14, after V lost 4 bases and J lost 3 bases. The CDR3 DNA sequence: TGCGCCAGCAGCCCAAGCGTACAGACTAGCACGACAGATACGCAGTATTTT. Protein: CASSPSVQTSTTDTQYF.

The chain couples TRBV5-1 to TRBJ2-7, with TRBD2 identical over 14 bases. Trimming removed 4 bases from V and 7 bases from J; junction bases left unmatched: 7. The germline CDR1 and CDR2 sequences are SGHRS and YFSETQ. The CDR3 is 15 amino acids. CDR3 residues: CASSLTGLAGDEQYF. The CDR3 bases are TGCGCCAGCAGCCTGACGGGACTAGCGGGGGATGAGCAGTACTTC.

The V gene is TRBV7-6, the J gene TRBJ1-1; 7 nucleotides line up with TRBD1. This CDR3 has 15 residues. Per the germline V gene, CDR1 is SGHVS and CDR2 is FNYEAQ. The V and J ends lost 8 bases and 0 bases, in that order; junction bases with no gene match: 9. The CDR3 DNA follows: TGTGCCAGCCCCCCGGGACAGCCATTGAACACTGAAGCTTTCTTT. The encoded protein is CASPPGQPLNTEAFF.

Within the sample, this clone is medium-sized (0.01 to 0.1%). CDR3 sequence: CASKRGTGGSGTEAFF. CDR3 DNA sequence: TGTGCCAGTAAACGGGGGACAGGGGGCTCGGGCACTGAAGCTTTCTTT. The chain uses TRBV19 and TRBJ1-1, with TRBD1 identical over 12 bases. Germline V gene data show CDR1 as LNHDA and CDR2 as SQIVND (reference sequence). The CDR3 loop spans 16 amino acids. V trimming: 7 bases; J trimming: 4 bases; junction bases outside the gene matches: 10.

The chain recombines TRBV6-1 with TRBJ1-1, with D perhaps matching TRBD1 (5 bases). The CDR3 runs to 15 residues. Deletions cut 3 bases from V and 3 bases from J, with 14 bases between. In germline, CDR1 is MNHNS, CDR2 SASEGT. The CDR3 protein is CASSDSIRVDTEAFF. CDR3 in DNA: TGTGCCAGCAGTGATTCCATCAGGGTTGACACTGAAGCTTTCTTT.

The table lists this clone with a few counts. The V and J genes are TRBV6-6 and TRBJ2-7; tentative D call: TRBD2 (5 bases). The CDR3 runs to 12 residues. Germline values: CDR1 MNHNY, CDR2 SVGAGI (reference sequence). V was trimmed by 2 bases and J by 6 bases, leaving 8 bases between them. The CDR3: CASSYGLVEQYF. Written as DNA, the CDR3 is TGTGCCAGCAGTTACGGACTGGTCGAGCAGTACTTC.

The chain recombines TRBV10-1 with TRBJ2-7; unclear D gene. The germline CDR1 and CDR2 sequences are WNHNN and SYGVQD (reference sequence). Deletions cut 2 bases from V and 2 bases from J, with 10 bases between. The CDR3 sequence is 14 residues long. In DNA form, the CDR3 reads TGCGCCAGCAGTGAGACCGGGTACCCCTACGAGCAGTACTTC. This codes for CASSETGYPYEQYF.

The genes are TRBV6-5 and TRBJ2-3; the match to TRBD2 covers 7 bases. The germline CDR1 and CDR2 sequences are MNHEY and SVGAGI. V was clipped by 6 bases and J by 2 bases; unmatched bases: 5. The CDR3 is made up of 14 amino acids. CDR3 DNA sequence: TGTGCCAGCAGCGGGGGGATCCCCACAGATACGCAGTATTTT. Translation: CASSGGIPTDTQYF.

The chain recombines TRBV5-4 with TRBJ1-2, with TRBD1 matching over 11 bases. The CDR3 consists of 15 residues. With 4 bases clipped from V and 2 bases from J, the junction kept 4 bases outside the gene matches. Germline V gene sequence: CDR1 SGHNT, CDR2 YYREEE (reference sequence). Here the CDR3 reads CASSLGQGANYGYTF. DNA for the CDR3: TGTGCCAGCAGCCTAGGACAGGGGGCAAACTATGGCTACACCTTC.

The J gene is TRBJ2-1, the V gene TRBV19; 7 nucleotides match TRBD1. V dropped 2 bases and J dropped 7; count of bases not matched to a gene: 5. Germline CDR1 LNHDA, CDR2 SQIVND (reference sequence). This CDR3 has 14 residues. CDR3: CASSIRDRVNEQFF. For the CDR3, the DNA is TGTGCCAGTAGTATAAGGGACAGAGTAAATGAGCAGTTCTTC. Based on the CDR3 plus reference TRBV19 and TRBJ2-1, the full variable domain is DGGITQSPKYLFRKEGQNVTLSCEQNLNHDAMYWYRQDPGQGLRLIYYSQIVNDFQKGDIAEGYSVSREKKESFPLTVTSAQKNPTAFYLCASSIRDRVNEQFFGPGTRLTVL.

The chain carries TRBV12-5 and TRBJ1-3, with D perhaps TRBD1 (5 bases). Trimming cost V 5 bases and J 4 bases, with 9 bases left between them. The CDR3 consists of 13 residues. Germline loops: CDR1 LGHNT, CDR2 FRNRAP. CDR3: CASGQGAGNTIYF. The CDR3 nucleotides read TGTGCTAGTGGTCAGGGTGCGGGAAACACCATATATTTT. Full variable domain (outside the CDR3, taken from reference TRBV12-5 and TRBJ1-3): DARVTQTPRHKVTEMGQEVTMRCQPILGHNTVFWYRQTMMQGLELLAYFRNRAPLDDSGMPKDRFSAEMPDATLATLKIQPSEPRDSAVYFCASGQGAGNTIYFGEGSWLTVV.

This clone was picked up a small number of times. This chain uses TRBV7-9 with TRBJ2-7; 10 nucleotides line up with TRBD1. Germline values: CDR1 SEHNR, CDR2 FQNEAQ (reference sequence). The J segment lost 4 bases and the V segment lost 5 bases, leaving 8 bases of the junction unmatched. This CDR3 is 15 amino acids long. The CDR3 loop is CASSRGGTGEYEQYF. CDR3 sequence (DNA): TGTGCCAGCAGCCGAGGCGGGACAGGGGAGTACGAGCAGTACTTC.

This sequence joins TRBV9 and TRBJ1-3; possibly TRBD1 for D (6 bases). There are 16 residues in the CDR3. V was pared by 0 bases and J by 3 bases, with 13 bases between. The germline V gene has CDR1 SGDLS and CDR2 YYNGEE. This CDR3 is CASSVGAGVIGNTIYF. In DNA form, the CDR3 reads TGTGCCAGCAGCGTAGGGGCAGGGGTTATTGGAAACACCATATATTTT.